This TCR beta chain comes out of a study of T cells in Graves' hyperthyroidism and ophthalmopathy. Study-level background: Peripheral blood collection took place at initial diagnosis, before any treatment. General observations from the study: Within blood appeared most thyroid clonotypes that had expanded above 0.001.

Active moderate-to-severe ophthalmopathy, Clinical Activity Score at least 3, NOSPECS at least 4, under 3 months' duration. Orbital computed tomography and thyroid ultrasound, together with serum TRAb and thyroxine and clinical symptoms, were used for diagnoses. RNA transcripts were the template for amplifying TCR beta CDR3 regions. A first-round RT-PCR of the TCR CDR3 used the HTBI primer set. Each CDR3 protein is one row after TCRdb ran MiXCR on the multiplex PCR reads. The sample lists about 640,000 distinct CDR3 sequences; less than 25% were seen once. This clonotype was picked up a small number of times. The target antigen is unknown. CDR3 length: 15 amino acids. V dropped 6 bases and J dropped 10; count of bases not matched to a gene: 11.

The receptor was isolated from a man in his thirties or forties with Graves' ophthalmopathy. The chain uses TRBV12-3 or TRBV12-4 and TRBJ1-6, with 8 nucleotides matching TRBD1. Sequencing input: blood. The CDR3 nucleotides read TGTGCCAGCAGAGCCCGACAGGGGCCGGGATCACCCCTCCACTTT. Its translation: CASRARQGPGSPLHF.